Following are 18 T cell receptor beta chains from one sample sequenced in a study of CD8+ T cells in alopecia areata. Cells pooled from cutaneous lymph nodes were sorted on CD4, CD8alpha, NKG2D, NKG2ACE and other markers. RNA was isolated and reverse transcribed to cDNA, the sequencing template. Repertoires were generated with immunoSEQ multiplex PCR, while TCRdb's copy carries only in-frame clones and drops some. Observed in the sample are some 18,000 clones, none of them singletons. Sequencing input: CD8+ T cells sorted from a lymph node. These receptors were collected from a C3H/HeJ mouse with alopecia areata. The strain's MHC type: H2-k.

To note about this clone: Gene names refer to mouse genes. The sequence runs out 4 residues before the end of the CDR3; the remainder is reconstructed from the germline J gene. The chain carries TRBV13-1 and TRBJ1-2, with TRBD1 matching over 8 bases. Trimming removed 2 bases from V and 0 bases from J; junction bases left unmatched: 3. Germline CDR1 NSHNY, CDR2 SYGAGN. The CDR3 has 15 residues. CDR3 DNA, as far as it was read: TGTGCCAGCAGTGAGGAGGACAGGGCAAACTCC. It encodes CASSEEDRANS. The full CDR3 reads CASSEEDRANSDYTF.

In regard to this clone: At residue 10, the translated DNA and the protein in TCRdb do not agree; the protein given here is derived from the DNA. The genes are named according to mouse. The read ends 3 residues shy of where the CDR3 ends; the end is completed using the germline J gene. The chain uses TRBV13-3 and TRBJ1-3, with D uncertain. The CDR3 contains 13 residues. Trimming took off 5 bases at V and 6 bases at J, with 12 bases between the two ends. Germline loops: CDR1 NNHDY, CDR2 SYVADS. The sequenced part of the CDR3 DNA is TGTGCCAGCAGGCAGCCAGGCGAAAATACG. Residues: CASRQPGENT. Given in full, the CDR3 is CASRQPGENTLYF.

A remark on this clone: Genes and germline are mouse. From the germline J gene comes the end of the CDR3, since the read stops 4 residues before it. This chain connects TRBV19 to TRBJ1-1, with 7 bases that match TRBD1. V lost 2 bases to trimming and J lost 4 bases; unmatched junction nucleotides: 8. The CDR3 has 15 residues. The germline V gene encodes CDR1 FNHDT and CDR2 SITEND (reference sequence). CDR3 DNA, as far as it was read: TGTGCCAGCAGTATCATGACAGGGAGGGGCACA. This translates into CASSIMTGRGT. The CDR3 in its entirety is CASSIMTGRGTEVFF.

This clone has a handful of counts. The protein recorded in TCRdb does not match the translated DNA at residue 10; the protein presented here comes from translating the DNA. Any gene name here is a mouse gene name. The read comes to an end 3 residues before the CDR3 does, leaving the germline J gene to fill in the end. This chain links TRBV17 with TRBJ1-6; 10 bases are shared with TRBD1. TRBJ1-6 is placed among ORFs of uncertain function. The length of the CDR3 is 13 residues. The V gene's germline CDR1 is MNHDT and CDR2 YYDKIL. The V and J ends lost 6 bases and 7 bases, in that order; junction bases with no gene match: 0. Partial CDR3 DNA: TGTGCTAGCAGGGGACAGGGGAATTCGCCC. Its protein is CASRGQGNSP. Given in full, the CDR3 is CASRGQGNSPLYF.

Only a few counts were recorded for this clone. Any gene name here is a mouse gene name. CDR3 DNA, as far as it was read: TGTGCCAGACTGGGGGAGGACACCGGG. This translates into CARLGEDTG. The entire CDR3 reads CARLGEDTGQLYF. The chain is built from TRBV13-3 and TRBJ2-2; 8 bases are shared with TRBD2. The CDR3 is cut off 4 residues early in the read; its end comes from the germline J gene. After removal of 8 bases from V and 3 bases from J, the junction contained 3 bases not matched to a gene. Germline values: CDR1 NNHDY, CDR2 SYVADS. CDR3 length equals 13 residues. The full variable domain, in which reference TRBV13-3 and TRBJ2-2 provide the parts outside the CDR3, is EAAVTQSPRSKVAVTGGKVTLSCHQTNNHDYMYWYRQDTGHGLRLIHYSYVADSTEKGDIPDGYKASRPSQENFSLILELASLSQTAVYFCARLGEDTGQLYFGEGSKLTVL.

This clone was observed a handful of times. Gene labels here are mouse ones. The read gets to within 4 residues of the CDR3 end, and the germline J gene fills in the rest. The chain recombines TRBV5 with TRBJ2-7; the D call may be TRBD1 or TRBD2 (6 bases each). Germline V CDR1 and CDR2: LGHNA, YNLKQL (reference sequence). The CDR3 runs 14 residues. V was trimmed by 0 bases and J by 2 bases, leaving 8 bases between them. The DNA read from the CDR3 is TGTGCCAGCAGCCAAGAGGGGGCAGCCTAT. It yields the protein CASSQEGAAY. The entire CDR3 is CASSQEGAAYEQYF.

This clone was recorded at least ten times. Genes here carry mouse names. Read sequence stops 4 residues before the CDR3 end, and the germline J gene provides the missing end. This rearrangement joins TRBV13-3 to TRBJ1-1; 8 nucleotides align to TRBD1. The CDR3 spans 13 residues. After removal of 5 bases from V and 1 base from J, the junction contained 1 base not matched to a gene. Germline V gene data show CDR1 as NNHDY and CDR2 as SYVADS. CDR3 loop: CASSGQGNTEVFF. The DNA read from the CDR3 is TGTGCCAGCAGCGGACAGGGGAACACA.

This clone was counted ten times or more. Gene and germline names: mouse. The read terminates 4 residues before the CDR3 end, so the remaining end is supplied by the germline J gene. The chain joins TRBV13-3 to TRBJ2-7; 10 bases are shared with TRBD2. CDR3 length: 15 residues. V was clipped by 4 bases and J by 0 bases; unmatched bases: 4. Per the germline V gene, CDR1 is NNHDY and CDR2 is SYVADS. CDR3 DNA (partial): TGTGCCAGCAGTTTGGACTGGGGGAGCTCCTAT. Protein product: CASSLDWGSSY. The whole CDR3 sequence is CASSLDWGSSYEQYF.

This clone was detected a few times. Genes and germline come from the mouse. The read stops 4 residues short of the end of the CDR3; the missing end is completed from the germline J gene. V gene TRBV1 combines with J gene TRBJ2-5, with TRBD2 matching over 8 bases. Germline trimming cut 0 bases from V and 1 base from J; bases unmatched to any gene: 3. Germline CDR1 NSQYPW, CDR2 LRSPGD (reference sequence). The CDR3 runs 16 residues. The CDR3 loop is CTCSADWGGDQDTQYF. The sequenced part of the CDR3 DNA is TGCACCTGCAGTGCAGATTGGGGGGGTGACCAAGAC.

This clone was seen many times. The genes and germline here are from mouse. The observed sequence ends 4 residues before the CDR3 terminus, with the missing tail filled in from the germline J gene. The chain has TRBV13-3 and TRBJ2-1; 11 bases agree with TRBD2. The CDR3 extends over 13 amino acids. The germline gives CDR1 NNHDY, CDR2 SYVADS. CDR3 sequence reads: CASRDWGDAEQFF. The CDR3 DNA, read in part, is TGTGCCAGCAGGGACTGGGGGGACGCT.

By sample share, this clone is medium-sized (0.01 to 0.1%). Any gene name here is a mouse gene name. With the read ending 4 residues before the CDR3 end, the germline J gene is used to fill in that end. The gene calls are TRBV13-2 and TRBJ2-1; 10 positions agree with TRBD2. This CDR3 spans 15 amino acids. The germline CDR1 and CDR2 sequences are NNHNN and SYGAGS (reference sequence). The CDR3 reads CASGDRLGGRAEQFF. Partial CDR3 DNA: TGTGCCAGCGGTGATAGGCTGGGGGGGCGCGCT.

This clone was observed a handful of times. TCRdb lists a protein that is different at residue 11 from the translated DNA; the protein given here uses the DNA translation. Gene names denote mouse genes. The read halts 3 residues ahead of the CDR3 end, with the missing end drawn from the germline J gene. This chain uses TRBV19 with TRBJ1-6; 7 bases map to TRBD1. TRBJ1-6 is an ORF for which the function is uncertain. Losses at the gene ends were 2 bases for V and 7 bases for J; bases not matched to a gene: 3. The V gene's germline CDR1 is FNHDT and CDR2 SITEND (reference sequence). The CDR3 has 14 residues. CDR3 loop: CASSIDRVNSPLYF. The covered CDR3 bases are TGTGCCAGCAGTATCGACAGGGTGAATTCGCCC.

This clone showed up many times. Mouse gene names and germline throughout. The read finishes 4 residues shy of the CDR3 end, and the germline J gene is used to complete it. Distinct nucleotide sequences in the sample also encode this CDR3. This chain connects TRBV1 to TRBJ2-1, with 7 bases identical to TRBD1. Germline CDR1 reads NSQYPW; CDR2 reads LRSPGD (reference sequence). Trimming at V came to 2 bases and at J to 4 bases, leaving 2 bases not matched to a gene. The CDR3 spans 14 residues. The CDR3 loop is CTCSATGAYAEQFF. The DNA read from the CDR3 is TGCACCTGCAGTGCAACAGGGGCGTATGCT.

Points on this clone: Gene names and germline refer to mouse. The read comes to an end 4 residues before the CDR3 does, leaving the germline J gene to fill in the end. The chain employs TRBV13-3 and TRBJ2-1; D remains ambiguous. Looked up from germline, CDR1 is NNHDY and CDR2 is SYVADS. There are 15 residues in the CDR3. V lost 0 bases, J lost 3 bases, and 10 bases lay in between. CDR3 sequence: CASSDEVGSYAEQFF. The CDR3 DNA, read in part, is TGTGCCAGCAGTGATGAGGTGGGTAGCTATGCT.

Regarding this clone: Each gene name is a mouse one. The CDR3 end lies 4 residues beyond the end of the read and is filled in from the germline J gene. V gene TRBV19 combines with J gene TRBJ1-2; D is perhaps TRBD1 (5 bases). CDR1 is FNHDT and CDR2 is SITEND in the germline V gene (reference sequence). This CDR3 is 12 amino acids long. The CDR3 DNA, read in part, is TGTGCCAGCAGTATGGGGACTTCC. Amino acids: CASSMGTS. From start to end, the CDR3 is CASSMGTSDYTF.

Remarks on this clone: These gene names are mouse names. The observed sequence ends 4 residues before the CDR3 terminus, with the missing tail filled in from the germline J gene. The sample carries other DNA sequences with the same CDR3. The J gene is TRBJ2-3, the V gene TRBV13-2; 7 nucleotides match TRBD2. Germline V gene sequence: CDR1 NNHNN, CDR2 SYGAGS (reference sequence). J was trimmed by 3 bases and V by 3 bases; bases with no gene match: 1. The CDR3 loop spans 13 amino acids. CDR3 residues: CASGGTGAETLYF. The covered CDR3 bases are TGTGCCAGCGGTGGGACTGGCGCAGAA.

Only a few counts were recorded for this clone. Mouse gene names apply. The sequence runs out 4 residues before the end of the CDR3; the remainder is reconstructed from the germline J gene. The gene calls are TRBV16 and TRBJ2-1, with TRBD1 matching over 7 bases. The V gene end was trimmed by 1 base and the J gene end by 1 base; junction bases not matched to a gene: 1. Germline assignment: CDR1 SGHSA and CDR2 FRNQAP. This CDR3 has 15 residues. CDR3 sequence reads: CASSLGDRNYAEQFF. The DNA read from the CDR3 is TGTGCAAGCAGCTTAGGGGACAGAAACTATGCT.

This clone came up a few times. The genes are named according to mouse. The CDR3 end is not reached by the read, which stops 4 residues before it; the germline J gene fills it in. The rearrangement joins TRBV14 to TRBJ2-7; 9 bases match TRBD2. The ends lost 5 bases at V and 3 bases at J; junction bases unmatched: 0. Germline CDR1 reads SGHDT; CDR2 reads FRDEAV. The CDR3 is 12 residues long. The sequenced CDR3 bases are TGTGCCAGCAGCTGGGGGGGCTAT. It codes for CASSWGGY. The whole CDR3 region reads CASSWGGYEQYF.